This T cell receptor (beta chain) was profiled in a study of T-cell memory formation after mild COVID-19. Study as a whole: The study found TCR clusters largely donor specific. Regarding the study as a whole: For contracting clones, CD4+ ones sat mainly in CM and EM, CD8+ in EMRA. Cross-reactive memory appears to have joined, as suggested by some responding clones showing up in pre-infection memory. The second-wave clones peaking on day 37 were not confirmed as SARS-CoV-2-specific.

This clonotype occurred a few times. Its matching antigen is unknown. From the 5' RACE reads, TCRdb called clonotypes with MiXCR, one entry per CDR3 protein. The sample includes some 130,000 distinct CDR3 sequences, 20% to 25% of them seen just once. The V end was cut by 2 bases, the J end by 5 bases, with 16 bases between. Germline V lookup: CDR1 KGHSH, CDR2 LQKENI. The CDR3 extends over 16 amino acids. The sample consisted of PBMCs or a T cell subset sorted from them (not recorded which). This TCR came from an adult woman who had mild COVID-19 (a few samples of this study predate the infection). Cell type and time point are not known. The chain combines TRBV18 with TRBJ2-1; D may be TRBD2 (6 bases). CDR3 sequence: CASSPTPEGTNNEQFF. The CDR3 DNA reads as TGTGCCAGCTCACCAACCCCGGAGGGGACGAACAATGAGCAGTTCTTC.